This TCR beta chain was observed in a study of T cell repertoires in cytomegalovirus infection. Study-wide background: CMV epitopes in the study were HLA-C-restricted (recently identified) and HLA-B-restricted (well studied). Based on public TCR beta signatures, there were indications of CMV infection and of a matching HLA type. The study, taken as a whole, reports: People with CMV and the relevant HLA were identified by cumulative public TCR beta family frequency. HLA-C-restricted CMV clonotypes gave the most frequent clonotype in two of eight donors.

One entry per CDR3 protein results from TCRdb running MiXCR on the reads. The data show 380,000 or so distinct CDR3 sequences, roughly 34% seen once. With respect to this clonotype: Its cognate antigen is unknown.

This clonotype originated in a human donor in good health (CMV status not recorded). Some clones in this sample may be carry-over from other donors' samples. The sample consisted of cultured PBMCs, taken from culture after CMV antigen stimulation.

CDR3 loop: CASSSSLAGGPTGELFF. DNA of the CDR3: TGTGCCAGCAGCTCATCCTTAGCGGGAGGGCCCACCGGGGAGCTGTTTTTT. The chain has TRBV7-9 and TRBJ2-2; 11 nucleotides match TRBD2. CDR3 length: 17 amino acids. Losses at the gene ends were 4 bases for V and 4 bases for J; bases not matched to a gene: 8. Germline V lookup: CDR1 SEHNR, CDR2 FQNEAQ (reference sequence).